This is a list of T cell receptor beta chains from one sample in a study of OX40 agonist ivuxolimab in advanced cancers. Produced via immunoSEQ multiplex PCR; TCRdb's table is partial and in-frame only. The sample includes tens of thousands of clones, approximately 81% of them seen just once. The source was CD4+ or CD8+ T cells sorted from blood, collected in a trial of the OX40 agonist ivuxolimab. These receptors were collected from an adult with an advanced solid tumor such as melanoma, head and neck, liver or kidney cancer. The CDR3 runs from the conserved cysteine through the conserved F or W. The D gene is left open where the match is weak. Rows may omit the clone size; those that give it use once, few, many or a size class.

j_gene: TRBJ1-5
abundance: few
d_gene: -
v_gene: TRBV28
CDR3nt: TGTGCCAGCAGTTACCCAGGGATTGGTCAGCCCCAGCATTTT
CDR3aa: CASSYPGIGQPQHF

j_gene: TRBJ1-2
abundance: -
d_gene: -
v_gene: TRBV2
CDR3nt: TGTGCCAGCAGTGACTCCGGGGTCTTGAACTATGGCTACACCTTC
CDR3aa: CASSDSGVLNYGYTF

j_gene: TRBJ2-2
abundance: once
d_gene: TRBD1
v_gene: TRBV19
CDR3nt: TGTGCCAGCAGAGGGGGACAGACAGTCACCGGGGAGCTGTTTTTT
CDR3aa: CASRGGQTVTGELFF

j_gene: TRBJ1-2
abundance: few
d_gene: -
v_gene: TRBV19
CDR3nt: TGTGCCAGTAGTATCCCTACCTTGGGGGGCTACACCTTC
CDR3aa: CASSIPTLGGYTF

j_gene: TRBJ1-6
abundance: -
d_gene: -
v_gene: TRBV19
CDR3nt: TGTGCCAGTAGTGAGGACGGTAATTCACCCCTCCACTTT
CDR3aa: CASSEDGNSPLHF

j_gene: TRBJ1-2
abundance: -
d_gene: -
v_gene: TRBV7-2
CDR3nt: TGTGCCAGCAGCCCCGGGACATACTATGGCTACACCTTC
CDR3aa: CASSPGTYYGYTF

j_gene: TRBJ1-2
abundance: -
d_gene: -
v_gene: TRBV7-2
CDR3nt: TGTGCCAGCAGCCAAGCAGGGTATGGCTACACCTTC
CDR3aa: CASSQAGYGYTF

j_gene: TRBJ1-4
abundance: -
d_gene: TRBD1
v_gene: TRBV28
CDR3nt: TGTGCCAGCAGTTCTGAGGGACAGGGTGGTGAAAAACTGTTTTTT
CDR3aa: CASSSEGQGGEKLFF

j_gene: TRBJ1-4
abundance: few
d_gene: TRBD1
v_gene: TRBV18
CDR3nt: TGTGCCAGCTCCCGAGCAAGGACAGGGGGCAGTGAAAAACTGTTTTTT
CDR3aa: CASSRARTGGSEKLFF

j_gene: TRBJ1-4
abundance: -
d_gene: -
v_gene: TRBV28
CDR3nt: TGTGCCAGCAGTCCAAACGGACAGCCTCTTAATGAAAAACTGTTTTTT
CDR3aa: CASSPNGQPLNEKLFF

j_gene: TRBJ2-4
abundance: -
d_gene: TRBD2
v_gene: TRBV5-1
CDR3nt: TGCGCCAGCAGCTTGAACCCGAGTCAAGCGGGACCTCCCTCGCAGTACTTC
CDR3aa: CASSLNPSQAGPPSQYF

j_gene: TRBJ2-7
abundance: -
d_gene: -
v_gene: TRBV2
CDR3nt: TGTGCCAGCAGTGTGAAGTATGACTCCTACGAGCAGTACTTC
CDR3aa: CASSVKYDSYEQYF